The 30 T cell receptor beta chains below all came from one sample that was sequenced in a study of cytomegalovirus exposure and HLA in healthy donors. The PCR used 60 Vbeta and 13 Jbeta primers. Clones were read by immunoSEQ multiplex PCR, and TCRdb kept only the in-frame ones, dropping some. The sample includes about 190,000 clones, 65% to 80% of them seen just once. Sequencing was done on a sample of PBMCs. All receptors derive from a man aged 30 to 45 in good health and CMV-seropositive.

The chain uses TRBV7-8 and TRBJ2-1, with D uncertain. The V gene lost 1 base and the J gene lost 8 bases, with 6 bases spanning the gap. The CDR3 spans 12 residues. The germline CDR1 and CDR2 sequences are SGHVS and FQNEAQ. This CDR3 reads CASSLGPDEQFF. Written as DNA, the CDR3 is TGTGCCAGCAGCTTAGGTCCCGATGAGCAGTTCTTC. The variable domain in full, completed from reference TRBV7-8 and TRBJ2-1, reads GAGVSQSPRYKVAKRGQDVALRCDPISGHVSLFWYQQALGQGPEFLTYFQNEAQLDKSGLPSDRFFAERPEGSVSTLKIQRTQQEDSAVYLCASSLGPDEQFFGPGTRLTVL.

This chain uses TRBV5-1 with TRBJ2-7; 9 bases match TRBD2. The CDR3 runs to 13 residues. Trimming at V came to 4 bases and at J to 6 bases, leaving 5 bases not matched to a gene. Germline V lookup: CDR1 SGHRS, CDR2 YFSETQ. CDR3 protein: CASSGGRAAEQYF. The DNA for the CDR3 is TGCGCCAGCAGCGGCGGGAGGGCGGCCGAGCAGTACTTC.

This chain connects TRBV7-2 to TRBJ2-1, with 9 bases matching TRBD2. The CDR3 length is 15 residues. Germline CDR1 reads SGHTA; CDR2 reads FQGNSA. V was clipped by 5 bases and J by 9 bases; unmatched bases: 11. In DNA form, the CDR3 reads TGTGCCAGCAGCCCCCCTAGGGCTAGCGGGATTGAGCAGTTCTTC. As protein: CASSPPRASGIEQFF.

This clone was seen just once. V and J are TRBV18 and TRBJ1-3, with D possibly TRBD1 on 5 matching bases. V dropped 7 bases and J dropped 1 base, with 14 bases sitting between them. The CDR3 consists of 15 residues. CDR1 and CDR2 from the germline V gene are KGHSH and LQKENI. CDR3 coding DNA: TGTGCCAGCTTCAACTCAGGGATTTCTGGAAACACCATATATTTT. This encodes CASFNSGISGNTIYF.

This chain connects TRBV7-2 to TRBJ2-3; TRBD2 aligns across 9 bases. Germline values: CDR1 SGHTA, CDR2 FQGNSA. Germline trimming cut 5 bases from V and 1 base from J; bases unmatched to any gene: 4. The CDR3 runs 15 residues. CDR3 amino acids: CASSPLAGGTDTQYF. DNA of the CDR3: TGTGCCAGCAGCCCGTTAGCGGGGGGCACAGATACGCAGTATTTT.

The chain recombines TRBV7-3 with TRBJ2-3; D remains unclear. V was cut by 5 bases and J by 1 base, with 7 bases left in between. The germline CDR1 and CDR2 sequences are SGHTA and FQGTGA. The CDR3 contains 13 residues. The CDR3 region is CASSPLGTDTQYF. CDR3 DNA: TGTGCCAGCAGCCCTCTAGGCACAGATACGCAGTATTTT.

This chain connects TRBV12-5 to TRBJ2-5, with D uncertain. Deletions cut 6 bases from V and 3 bases from J, with 11 bases between. CDR3 size: 13 residues. In germline, CDR1 is LGHNT, CDR2 FRNRAP. CDR3 coding DNA: TGTGCTAGTGGCCGACCGGAGAAAGAGACCCAGTACTTC. It is translated as CASGRPEKETQYF.

V gene TRBV9 combines with J gene TRBJ2-7; TRBD2 matches at 7 bases. V lost 2 bases, J lost 1 base, and 6 bases stayed unmatched. The V gene's germline CDR1 is SGDLS and CDR2 YYNGEE. The CDR3 totals 15 residues. The chain's CDR3 is CASSVRSGVSYEQYF. CDR3 bases: TGTGCCAGCAGCGTTAGAAGCGGGGTTTCCTACGAGCAGTACTTC. Complete variable domain (other parts from reference TRBV9 and TRBJ2-7): DSGVTQTPKHLITATGQRVTLRCSPRSGDLSVYWYQQSLDQGLQFLIQYYNGEERAKGNILERFSAQQFPDLHSELNLSSLELGDSALYFCASSVRSGVSYEQYFGPGTRLTVT.

This chain connects TRBV27 to TRBJ2-5; 10 nucleotides align to TRBD1. Losses at the gene ends were 5 bases for V and 5 bases for J; bases not matched to a gene: 8. CDR1 and CDR2 from the germline V gene are MNHEY and SMNVEV (reference sequence). The CDR3 sequence is 15 residues long. CDR3 DNA: TGTGCCAGCAGTCCCCACCGGACAGGGGGTGAGACCCAGTACTTC. Translation: CASSPHRTGGETQYF.

DNA for the CDR3: TGCAGCGTTGTGTTTGGGGGGGTCAATCAGCCCCAGCATTTT. It yields the protein CSVVFGGVNQPQHF. The genes are TRBV29-1 and TRBJ1-5; D may be TRBD1 (5 bases). The CDR3 extends over 14 amino acids. CDR1 SQVTM and CDR2 ANQGSEA come from the germline V gene. Trimming left V 4 bases short and J 3 bases short, with 13 bases between.

The chain combines TRBV9 with TRBJ1-1; possible D gene TRBD1, 5 bases. Deletions cut 0 bases from V and 10 bases from J, with 10 bases between. There are 12 residues in the CDR3. Germline CDR1 reads SGDLS; CDR2 reads YYNGEE. The DNA of the CDR3 is TGTGCCAGCAGCGTAGTGGAGGGGTCAGCTTTCTTT. It encodes CASSVVEGSAFF.

This clone was observed a handful of times. The J gene is TRBJ2-7, the V gene TRBV18; D possibly corresponds to TRBD2 (5 bases). CDR3 length: 15 residues. Per germline, CDR1 KGHSH and CDR2 LQKENI. The V end was cut by 5 bases, the J end by 2 bases, with 16 bases between. For the CDR3, the DNA is TGTGCCAGCTCAGGGAGCGGTGTTTTTCCCTACGAGCAGTACTTC. As protein: CASSGSGVFPYEQYF.

The genes are TRBV7-2 and TRBJ2-7, with D tentatively TRBD2 (6 bases). Looked up from germline, CDR1 is SGHTA and CDR2 is FQGNSA. Trimming took 1 base from V and 2 from J, leaving 12 bases between them. This CDR3 comprises 15 residues. The CDR3 spells CASSLGGGIPYEQYF. CDR3 DNA: TGTGCCAGCAGCTTAGGGGGCGGGATACCCTACGAGCAGTACTTC.

The CDR3 loop is CASSFRMGGNYEQYF. DNA for the CDR3: TGTGCCAGCAGCTTTCGTATGGGAGGGAACTACGAGCAGTACTTC. J is TRBJ2-7 and V is TRBV5-4; 7 bases map to TRBD2. The CDR3 contains 15 residues. Germline CDR1 and CDR2: SGHNT and YYREEE (reference sequence). The J segment lost 3 bases and the V segment lost 2 bases, leaving 8 bases of the junction unmatched.

The J gene is TRBJ2-5, the V gene TRBV7-9; TRBD2 aligns across 7 bases. The J call is uncertain, as TRBJ2-7 better fits the DNA end. The CDR3 has 16 residues. Germline assignment: CDR1 SEHNR and CDR2 FQNEAQ (reference sequence). CDR3 DNA: TGTGCCAGCAGCGGGGGGGACCCCCTGTCGCTCTACGAGCAGTACTTC. Translation: CASSGGDPLSLYEQYF.

This clone has only one observation. The J gene is TRBJ2-1, the V gene TRBV6-1, with 12 positions matching TRBD2. Germline trimming cut 8 bases from V and 7 bases from J; bases unmatched to any gene: 9. Germline-derived CDR1 and CDR2 are MNHNS and SASEGT. This CDR3 spans 15 amino acids. CDR3 sequence: CASVPGTSGSNEQFF. As DNA, the CDR3 is TGTGCCAGCGTCCCCGGGACTAGCGGGTCGAATGAGCAGTTCTTC.

The CDR3 bases are TGCAGCGTTTCCCCTGGCACAGATACGCAGTATTTT. Residues: CSVSPGTDTQYF. The rearrangement uses TRBV29-1 and TRBJ2-3; no firm D call. The germline V and J ends were trimmed by 5 bases and 1 base, with 7 bases remaining between them. The CDR3 is 12 residues long. The V gene's germline CDR1 is SQVTM and CDR2 ANQGSEA.

The chain carries TRBV19 and TRBJ2-1; TRBD1 matches at 10 bases. V trimming: 3 bases; J trimming: 0 bases; junction bases outside the gene matches: 8. CDR3 length equals 18 residues. Germline values: CDR1 LNHDA, CDR2 SQIVND (reference sequence). CDR3 DNA sequence: TGTGCCAGTAGTATTTATTGGACAGGGGGTGGCTCCTACAATGAGCAGTTCTTC. It specifies CASSIYWTGGGSYNEQFF.

The chain uses TRBV28 and TRBJ1-5, with TRBD1 matching 7 bases. Germline CDR1 is MDHEN and CDR2 is SYDVKM. Trimming cost V 2 bases and J 5 bases; bases outside gene matches: 9. The length of the CDR3 is 16 residues. CDR3 DNA sequence: TGTGCCAGCAGTTTAATAAATAGGCAGGGGGATCAGCCCCAGCATTTT. Protein product: CASSLINRQGDQPQHF.

The V call is TRBV27, the J call TRBJ2-3, with 11 bases identical to TRBD2. The CDR3 is made up of 19 amino acids. V trimming: 2 bases; J trimming: 5 bases; junction bases outside the gene matches: 15. Germline values: CDR1 MNHEY, CDR2 SMNVEV (reference sequence). CDR3 nucleotide sequence: TGTGCCAGCAGTTTAGGGTTAATAGCGGGAGGGCCTAGTAGAGATACGCAGTATTTT. It encodes CASSLGLIAGGPSRDTQYF.

This clone has just a few counts. The chain is built from TRBV5-1 and TRBJ2-7, with TRBD1 as a possible D gene (5 bases). This CDR3 has 15 residues. V lost 0 bases and J 3 bases, leaving 13 bases between the germline ends. CDR1 and CDR2 from the germline V gene are SGHRS and YFSETQ. The CDR3 DNA reads TGCGCCAGCAGCTTGGGTTGGCAGGGAAACTACGAGCAGTACTTC. This encodes CASSLGWQGNYEQYF.

V and J are TRBV11-3 and TRBJ2-3, with TRBD2 matching over 7 bases. CDR3 length equals 15 residues. The J segment lost 3 bases and the V segment lost 5 bases, leaving 8 bases of the junction unmatched. The germline CDR1 and CDR2 sequences are SGHNT and YENEEA. Written as DNA, the CDR3 is TGTGCCAGCAGCCGAGGCCGGGGGGAAACAGATACGCAGTATTTT. This translates into CASSRGRGETDTQYF.

The chain's CDR3 is CAWIGLAGRNEQYF. The CDR3 DNA reads as TGTGCCTGGATTGGGCTAGCGGGACGAAACGAGCAGTACTTC. The chain combines TRBV30 with TRBJ2-7; 9 bases line up with TRBD2. The CDR3 totals 14 residues. V was pared by 4 bases and J by 5 bases, with 9 bases of the junction left unmatched. Germline V CDR1 and CDR2: GTSNPN, SVGIG (reference sequence).

The chain carries TRBV5-1 and TRBJ2-5; a possible D gene is TRBD2 (7 bases). V gave up 0 bases and J gave up 10 bases, with 10 bases separating them. Germline V gene data show CDR1 as SGHRS and CDR2 as YFSETQ. This CDR3 has 12 amino acids. This CDR3 is CASSLAGEGQYF. DNA of the CDR3: TGCGCCAGCAGCTTGGCAGGGGAGGGCCAGTACTTC. The full variable domain, completed using reference TRBV5-1 and TRBJ2-5, is KAGVTQTPRYLIKTRGQQVTLSCSPISGHRSVSWYQQTPGQGLQFLFEYFSETQRNKGNFPGRFSGRQFSNSRSEMNVSTLELGDSALYLCASSLAGEGQYFGPGTRLLVL.

The chain joins TRBV5-1 to TRBJ2-7; TRBD2 might be the D (6 bases). CDR3 length: 14 residues. CDR1 SGHRS and CDR2 YFSETQ come from the germline V gene. V shed 0 bases and J shed 3 bases, with 10 bases lying between them. The CDR3 sequence is CASSLVSGDYEQYF. CDR3 in DNA: TGCGCCAGCAGCTTGGTGTCGGGAGACTACGAGCAGTACTTC.

This chain links TRBV7-2 with TRBJ2-2; no reliable D call. Trimming cost V 5 bases and J 0 bases, with 10 bases left between them. This CDR3 has 15 amino acids. Looked up from germline, CDR1 is SGHTA and CDR2 is FQGNSA. CDR3 protein: CASSPWASNTGELFF. CDR3 nucleotide sequence: TGTGCCAGCAGCCCATGGGCTTCGAACACCGGGGAGCTGTTTTTT.

This clone was detected only once. Different DNA sequences within this sample yield the same CDR3. The chain employs TRBV5-4 and TRBJ2-1; D remains ambiguous. Trimming pared 1 base from V and 2 bases from J, leaving 4 bases between. The germline gives CDR1 SGHNT, CDR2 YYREEE (reference sequence). This CDR3 contains 13 residues. The CDR3 region is CASSLNTYNEQFF. The DNA of the CDR3 is TGTGCCAGCAGCTTGAATACCTACAATGAGCAGTTCTTC.

The chain links TRBV11-3 to TRBJ2-7, with TRBD2 identical over 7 bases. Germline trimming cut 0 bases from V and 0 bases from J; bases unmatched to any gene: 2. The germline gives CDR1 SGHNT, CDR2 YENEEA. The CDR3 length is 15 residues. Here the CDR3 DNA reads TGTGCCAGCAGCTTAGAAGGCGGGAGCTCCTACGAGCAGTACTTC. Translated: CASSLEGGSSYEQYF.

This rearrangement joins TRBV10-3 to TRBJ2-7, with D possibly being TRBD2 (6 bases). Trimming cost V 7 bases and J 1 base, with 14 bases left between them. Germline CDR1 and CDR2: ENHRY and SYGVKD. The CDR3 has 14 residues. The CDR3 loop reads CAIKWGDGSYEQYF. The CDR3 DNA is TGTGCCATCAAATGGGGGGACGGTTCCTACGAGCAGTACTTC.

The V and J genes are TRBV7-8 and TRBJ1-2; 7 bases agree with TRBD1. The CDR3 sequence is 15 residues long. V lost 1 base, J lost 6 bases, and 8 bases stayed unmatched. Germline CDR1 is SGHVS and CDR2 is FQNEAQ. The CDR3 coding sequence is TGTGCCAGCAGCTTAGAAGGGGGCAATGTGGATGGCTACACCTTC. Amino acids: CASSLEGGNVDGYTF.